These 9 T cell receptor beta chains were sequenced from one sample in a study of T cells after yellow fever vaccination. In TCRdb, the 5' RACE reads were re-called with MiXCR into one record per CDR3 protein. The repertoire has a few hundred thousand distinct CDR3 sequences, around 7.3% of them found once; the top ten carry roughly a sixth. The material was PBMCs, obtained 45 days after the first yellow fever vaccination. The receptors come from a young man who received the YFV17D yellow fever vaccine.

This clonotype appeared many times. The rearrangement joins TRBV29-1 to TRBJ2-3, with 9 bases identical to TRBD2. Germline-derived CDR1 and CDR2 are SQVTM and ANQGSEA. V dropped 5 bases and J dropped 7; count of bases not matched to a gene: 10. This CDR3 has 14 amino acids. CDR3 region: CSVTSGGTRNTQYF. Here the CDR3 DNA reads TGCAGCGTTACCAGCGGGGGGACAAGAAATACGCAGTATTTT.

The genes are TRBV14 and TRBJ2-1; D gene unclear. Looked up from germline, CDR1 is SGHDN and CDR2 is FVKESK. This CDR3 has 15 residues. The V gene lost 1 base and the J gene lost 7 bases, with 14 bases spanning the gap. The CDR3 here is CASSQGSARRNEQFF. The CDR3 DNA reads TGTGCCAGCAGCCAAGGGTCGGCTAGACGGAATGAGCAGTTCTTC.

V usage is TRBV12-3 or TRBV12-4 and J usage is TRBJ2-7; D remains unclear. With 6 bases removed from V and 4 bases from J, the gap between germline ends came to 10 bases. The CDR3 runs to 12 residues. The DNA of the CDR3 is TGTGCCAGCAGCCGGACGGCATACGAGCAGTACTTC. This gives the protein CASSRTAYEQYF.

This clonotype was seen more than once but under ten times. The V and J genes are TRBV11-1 and TRBJ1-4; 7 bases are a match to TRBD1. Germline lookup yields CDR1 SGHAT and CDR2 FQDESV (reference sequence). This CDR3 comprises 18 residues. Germline trimming cut 5 bases from V and 3 bases from J; bases unmatched to any gene: 15. The DNA of the CDR3 is TGTGCCAGCAGCGCAACCCCTCGGGACAGACTATCTAATGAAAAACTGTTTTTT. This encodes CASSATPRDRLSNEKLFF.

The rearrangement uses TRBV27 and TRBJ2-5; weak D call: TRBD2 (5 bases). Trimming stripped 3 bases from V and 4 bases from J, with 12 bases between. Germline values: CDR1 MNHEY, CDR2 SMNVEV (reference sequence). The CDR3 is made up of 14 amino acids. The CDR3 protein is CASSFRASLETQYF. CDR3 DNA sequence: TGTGCCAGCAGTTTTCGGGCTAGCCTAGAGACCCAGTACTTC.

This clonotype showed up just a few times. V gene TRBV4-1 combines with J gene TRBJ1-6; no firm D call. Germline V gene sequence: CDR1 MGHRA, CDR2 YSYEKL. This CDR3 has 18 amino acids. Deletions cut 3 bases from V and 6 bases from J, with 21 bases between. The CDR3 here is CASSHDQAGGVGNSPLHF. Written as DNA, the CDR3 is TGCGCCAGCAGCCATGATCAGGCGGGCGGGGTAGGTAATTCACCCCTCCACTTT.

J is TRBJ2-5 and V is TRBV20-1; D possibly uses TRBD1 or TRBD2 (5 bases each). Trimming took 5 bases from V and 7 from J, leaving 17 bases between them. The CDR3 contains 13 residues. CDR1 DFQATT and CDR2 SNEGSKA come from the germline V gene (reference sequence). This chain's CDR3 is CSAGGRGTVTQYF. CDR3 DNA: TGCAGTGCTGGTGGACGAGGGACGGTGACCCAGTACTTC.

Details on this clonotype: One end of the junction fails to match germline, which may point to a read error. The chain is built from TRBV5-4 and TRBJ2-2; D is unresolved. CDR1 is SGHNT and CDR2 is YYREEE in the germline V gene (reference sequence). The length of the CDR3 is 16 residues. The CDR3 loop reads CASSLDRSLNTGELFF. CDR3 bases: TGTGCCAGCAGTTTGGATCGCAGCCTGAACACCGGGGAGCTGTTTTTT.

The chain is built from TRBV12-3 or TRBV12-4 and TRBJ1-6, with D perhaps TRBD1 (5 bases). Between the trimmed V and J ends, which lost 6 bases and 10 bases, there was a span of 13 bases. CDR3 length: 13 amino acids. As DNA, the CDR3 is TGTGCCAGCAGGGCTTGGGGCTTGTCACCCCTCCACTTT. Amino acids: CASRAWGLSPLHF.